Following are 29 T cell receptor beta chains from one sample sequenced in a study of OX40 agonist ivuxolimab in advanced cancers. Library prep was done by the immunoSEQ multiplex PCR assay. Sourced from immuneACCESS, this table was stored by TCRdb with only in-frame sequences that have V and J called. A share of the clones is absent; for the studies checked, an unresolved V gene accounts for under half, and the remainder has no known explanation. The sample table records about 82,000 clones; about 90% of these occur just once. The ten largest account for about 8.6% of the sample. Source: CD4+ or CD8+ T cells sorted from blood, taken in a trial of the OX40 agonist ivuxolimab. The origin of the receptors is an adult with an advanced solid tumor such as melanoma, head and neck, liver or kidney cancer.

The rearrangement uses TRBV5-4 and TRBJ2-7; D perhaps matches TRBD2 (6 bases). V gave up 7 bases and J gave up 2 bases, with 13 bases separating them. The CDR3 length is 13 residues. Germline-derived CDR1 and CDR2 are SGHNT and YYREEE (reference sequence). CDR3 in amino acids: CASLTWGAYEQYF. CDR3 in DNA: TGTGCCAGCCTGACCTGGGGGGCCTACGAGCAGTACTTC.

This clone was seen just once. The rearrangement joins TRBV11-2 to TRBJ1-1; D is perhaps TRBD1 (6 bases). V was pared by 0 bases and J by 3 bases, with 11 bases between. Germline CDR1 is SGHAT and CDR2 is FQNNGV. The CDR3 loop spans 15 amino acids. The CDR3 DNA reads TGTGCCAGCAGCTTAGATCAGGGGCCCTACACTGAAGCTTTCTTT. This codes for CASSLDQGPYTEAFF. Full variable domain (rest looked up from reference TRBV11-2 and TRBJ1-1): EAGVAQSPRYKIIEKRQSVAFWCNPISGHATLYWYQQILGQGPKLLIQFQNNGVVDDSQLPKDRFSAERLKGVDSTLKIQPAKLEDSAVYLCASSLDQGPYTEAFFGQGTRLTVV.

The genes are TRBV27 and TRBJ2-2; TRBD1 aligns across 12 bases. Germline values: CDR1 MNHEY, CDR2 SMNVEV (reference sequence). Unmatched junction bases numbered 4, after V lost 4 bases and J lost 7 bases. The CDR3 runs 15 residues. The CDR3 spells CASSSGQGAYGELFF. Here the CDR3 DNA reads TGTGCCAGCAGTTCGGGACAGGGGGCATACGGGGAGCTGTTTTTT.

CDR3: CASTGQGSPGELFF. The CDR3 nucleotides are TGTGCCAGCACGGGACAGGGGAGTCCCGGGGAGCTGTTTTTT. The chain uses TRBV2 and TRBJ2-2, with TRBD1 identical over 10 bases. This CDR3 is 14 amino acids long. The V gene's germline CDR1 is SNHLY and CDR2 FYNNEI. The V gene end was trimmed by 7 bases and the J gene end by 6 bases; junction bases not matched to a gene: 5. Variable domain in full (rest from reference TRBV2 and TRBJ2-2): EPEVTQTPSHQVTQMGQEVILRCVPISNHLYFYWYRQILGQKVEFLVSFYNNEISEKSEIFDDQFSVERPDGSNFTLKIRSTKLEDSAMYFCASTGQGSPGELFFGEGSRLTVL.

The chain combines TRBV20-1 with TRBJ1-2, with D hard to call. V was pared by 1 base and J by 5 bases, with 5 bases between. Germline assignment: CDR1 DFQATT and CDR2 SNEGSKA (reference sequence). This CDR3 comprises 11 residues. In DNA form, the CDR3 reads TGCAGTGCTAGAGGGGGTTATGGCTACACCTTC. This translates into CSARGGYGYTF.

This rearrangement joins TRBV9 to TRBJ2-1; D possibly matches TRBD1 or TRBD2 (7 bases each). Trimming took 4 bases from V and 7 from J, leaving 21 bases between them. Germline V gives CDR1 SGDLS, CDR2 YYNGEE. This CDR3 is 16 amino acids long. The CDR3 coding sequence is TGTGCCAGCAGCCCCGTCGGGCAGGGGGGGGAGAATGAGCAGTTCTTC. This translates into CASSPVGQGGENEQFF.

This chain joins TRBV7-9 and TRBJ2-2, with a weak D call TRBD2 (7 bases). V was shortened by 5 bases and J by 7 bases, with 14 bases between the two germline ends. This CDR3 comprises 14 residues. Germline CDR1 is SEHNR and CDR2 is FQNEAQ (reference sequence). CDR3 protein: CASSQSGEGGELFF. The CDR3 DNA sequence: TGTGCCAGCAGCCAATCAGGGGAGGGCGGGGAGCTGTTTTTT.

The gene calls are TRBV15 and TRBJ2-7, with 7 bases lining up with TRBD1. Germline CDR1 LNHNV, CDR2 YYDKDF (reference sequence). The length of the CDR3 is 15 residues. The V and J ends lost 0 bases and 2 bases, in that order; junction bases with no gene match: 4. In DNA form, the CDR3 reads TGTGCCACCAGCAGAGAGGAGACAGGGACCTACGAGCAGTACTTC. Translated, it gives CATSREETGTYEQYF.

This clone was seen ten or more times. Different DNA sequences within this sample yield the same CDR3. The V and J genes are TRBV25-1 and TRBJ2-5; a possible D gene is TRBD2 (6 bases). V lost 3 bases and J 0 bases, leaving 8 bases between the germline ends. The V gene's germline CDR1 is MGHDK and CDR2 SYGVNS. The CDR3 covers 14 residues. Here the CDR3 reads CASSERGHQETQYF. The CDR3 bases are TGTGCCAGCAGTGAGCGGGGCCACCAAGAGACCCAGTACTTC.

This sequence joins TRBV5-6 and TRBJ2-3; 12 bases match TRBD2. The V gene end was trimmed by 8 bases and the J gene end by 5 bases; junction bases not matched to a gene: 9. The CDR3 covers 15 residues. Germline-derived CDR1 and CDR2 are SGHDT and YYEEEE. The DNA of the CDR3 is TGTGCCAGTATACTAGCGGGGGGTAATATAGATACGCAGTATTTT. It translates to CASILAGGNIDTQYF.

The chain uses TRBV5-1 and TRBJ2-7; 7 bases are a match to TRBD1. Germline loops: CDR1 SGHRS, CDR2 YFSETQ. V shed 0 bases, J shed 2 bases, and the junction held 2 bases outside the gene matches. CDR3 size: 14 residues. This chain's CDR3 is CASSLVGTAYEQYF. The CDR3 nucleotides read TGCGCCAGCAGCTTGGTCGGGACAGCCTACGAGCAGTACTTC.

The rearrangement links TRBV7-9 to TRBJ1-4; no clear D. In germline, CDR1 is SEHNR, CDR2 FQNEAQ (reference sequence). Trimming removed 4 bases at V and 3 bases at J, with 9 bases between. The CDR3 is 14 amino acids. This chain's CDR3 is CASSSHSPNEKLFF. CDR3 nucleotide sequence: TGTGCCAGCAGCTCCCACAGCCCTAATGAAAAACTGTTTTTT.

The chain links TRBV12-5 to TRBJ2-3; TRBD2 is a possible D gene (5 bases). Germline V gives CDR1 LGHNT, CDR2 FRNRAP. The CDR3 runs to 15 residues. Trimming took off 1 base at V and 4 bases at J, with 12 bases between the two ends. The CDR3 region has the DNA TGTGCTAGTGGTTTGGGCGGAGGTGGTGCAGATACGCAGTATTTT. As protein: CASGLGGGGADTQYF. Combining the CDR3 with reference TRBV12-5 and TRBJ2-3 gives the whole variable domain DARVTQTPRHKVTEMGQEVTMRCQPILGHNTVFWYRQTMMQGLELLAYFRNRAPLDDSGMPKDRFSAEMPDATLATLKIQPSEPRDSAVYFCASGLGGGGADTQYFGPGTRLTVL.

V usage is TRBV6-5 and J usage is TRBJ1-3; D is uncertain. CDR1 and CDR2 (germline): MNHEY, SVGAGI. The CDR3 is 13 amino acids. Trimming removed 6 bases at V and 5 bases at J, with 11 bases between. The DNA for the CDR3 is TGTGCCAGCAGCCACCGGACCCGAAACACCATATATTTT. As protein: CASSHRTRNTIYF.

This chain uses TRBV6-1 with TRBJ1-1; TRBD1 agrees at 8 bases. Losses at the gene ends were 2 bases for V and 2 bases for J; bases not matched to a gene: 4. CDR3 length equals 15 residues. The V gene's germline CDR1 is MNHNS and CDR2 SASEGT. CDR3 residues: CASSELPGGNTEAFF. The CDR3 region has the DNA TGTGCCAGCAGTGAACTCCCAGGGGGCAACACTGAAGCTTTCTTT.

The chain joins TRBV6-5 to TRBJ2-7, with 7 bases aligning to TRBD1. CDR1 MNHEY and CDR2 SVGAGI come from the germline V gene. V gave up 0 bases and J gave up 1 base; unmatched junction bases: 6. The CDR3 length is 16 residues. The chain's CDR3 is CASSYSTGEASYEQYF. The CDR3 DNA reads TGTGCCAGCAGTTACTCAACAGGGGAAGCGTCCTACGAGCAGTACTTC.

The rearrangement joins TRBV5-6 to TRBJ1-1; TRBD1 is a possible D gene (6 bases). Germline lookup yields CDR1 SGHDT and CDR2 YYEEEE. V was clipped by 4 bases and J by 10 bases, with 14 bases between them. This CDR3 region has 12 residues. The CDR3 region has the DNA TGTGCCAGCAGCCTCAATCAGGGGCCAGCTTTCTTT. This codes for CASSLNQGPAFF. The whole variable domain, filled in from reference TRBV5-6 and TRBJ1-1, reads DAGVTQSPTHLIKTRGQQVTLRCSPKSGHDTVSWYQQALGQGPQFIFQYYEEEERQRGNFPDRFSGHQFPNYSSELNVNALLLGDSALYLCASSLNQGPAFFGQGTRLTVV.

J is TRBJ2-3 and V is TRBV30; 7 bases fit TRBD1. Trimming removed 5 bases from V and 3 bases from J; junction bases left unmatched: 11. The CDR3 spans 15 residues. In germline, CDR1 is GTSNPN, CDR2 SVGIG (reference sequence). The CDR3, as DNA: TGTGCCTGGGGGGAAACAGGGGTCGAGACAGATACGCAGTATTTT. Protein product: CAWGETGVETDTQYF.

The genes are TRBV4-1 and TRBJ2-3; D gene ambiguous. The CDR3 contains 12 residues. The ends were cut back, 0 bases at V and 5 bases at J, with 3 bases in the middle. Per the germline V gene, CDR1 is MGHRA and CDR2 is YSYEKL. The CDR3 coding sequence is TGCGCCAGCAGCCAAGATCTAGATACGCAGTATTTT. Translated: CASSQDLDTQYF.

This chain connects TRBV5-1 to TRBJ2-7; 9 bases align to TRBD1. The CDR3 length is 15 residues. Looked up from germline, CDR1 is SGHRS and CDR2 is YFSETQ. Trimming took 3 bases from V and 1 from J; bases not matched to a gene: 5. CDR3 in DNA: TGCGCCAGCAGCTCGACAGGGGGAGCGTCCTACGAGCAGTACTTC. Protein: CASSSTGGASYEQYF.

The chain combines TRBV6-5 with TRBJ2-7, with a tentative D call TRBD1 (5 bases). Trimming shortened V by 5 bases and J by 2 bases, and 13 bases separated the two germline ends. The CDR3 runs 14 residues. CDR1 MNHEY and CDR2 SVGAGI come from the germline V gene. In nucleotides, the CDR3 is TGTGCCAGCAGTGTCGGCAAGGGGACCTACGAGCAGTACTTC. It is translated as CASSVGKGTYEQYF.

V and J are TRBV19 and TRBJ2-1, with 7 bases matching TRBD1. CDR3 length equals 15 residues. Trimming at V came to 1 base and at J to 4 bases, leaving 4 bases not matched to a gene. CDR1 is LNHDA, CDR2 SQIVND, per germline (reference sequence). The CDR3 loop is CASSIGQGSYNEQFF. The CDR3 region has the DNA TGTGCCAGTAGTATAGGACAGGGATCTTACAATGAGCAGTTCTTC.

The chain recombines TRBV30 with TRBJ1-4; D perhaps matches TRBD1 (6 bases). The CDR3 runs to 15 residues. Trimming shortened V by 4 bases and J by 8 bases, and 20 bases separated the two germline ends. Germline V lookup: CDR1 GTSNPN, CDR2 SVGIG (reference sequence). The CDR3 region is CAWKVRGGLGEKLFF. CDR3 bases: TGTGCCTGGAAAGTTCGAGGGGGTTTAGGGGAAAAACTGTTTTTT. Complete variable domain (other parts from reference TRBV30 and TRBJ1-4): SQTIHQWPATLVQPVGSPLSLECTVEGTSNPNLYWYRQAAGRGLQLLFYSVGIGQISSEVPQNLSASRPQDRQFILSSKKLLLSDSGFYLCAWKVRGGLGEKLFFGSGTQLSVL.

The V gene is TRBV6-5, the J gene TRBJ1-6; 8 bases agree with TRBD1. Unmatched junction bases numbered 7, after V lost 5 bases and J lost 10 bases. CDR1 is MNHEY, CDR2 SVGAGI, per germline. This CDR3 spans 14 amino acids. The chain's CDR3 is CASSTGQGGSPLHF. The CDR3 bases are TGTGCCAGCAGTACCGGACAGGGAGGATCACCCCTCCACTTT.

The chain has TRBV9 and TRBJ2-7, with D possibly matching TRBD1 (5 bases). The CDR3 is made up of 13 amino acids. CDR1 and CDR2 (germline): SGDLS, YYNGEE. V lost 2 bases and J lost 4, with 10 bases in between. The CDR3 DNA reads TGTGCCAGCAGCGTGGACATCAATTACGAGCAGTACTTC. The encoded protein is CASSVDINYEQYF.

V and J are TRBV19 and TRBJ1-3, with D possibly TRBD1 on 6 matching bases. Trimming shortened V by 7 bases and J by 2 bases, and 15 bases separated the two germline ends. The CDR3 runs 15 residues. CDR1 and CDR2 (germline): LNHDA, SQIVND (reference sequence). CDR3 amino acids: CASTLNQGTGNTIYF. DNA of the CDR3: TGTGCCAGTACCCTAAACCAGGGGACTGGAAACACCATATATTTT.

The rearrangement links TRBV6-1 to TRBJ2-7; D unclear. Germline V lookup: CDR1 MNHNS, CDR2 SASEGT. V dropped 1 base and J dropped 6 bases, with 16 bases sitting between them. CDR3 length: 15 amino acids. CDR3 DNA sequence: TGTGCCAGCAGTGAAGAATTGGAACAGTTATTCGAGCAGTACTTC. This encodes CASSEELEQLFEQYF.

The rearrangement uses TRBV4-1 and TRBJ1-2; possibly TRBD1 for D (5 bases). Germline assignment: CDR1 MGHRA and CDR2 YSYEKL. This CDR3 is built from 14 residues. V was cut by 0 bases and J by 3 bases, with 8 bases left in between. In DNA, the CDR3 is TGCGCCAGCAGCCAAGACCCGGGGGACTATGGCTACACCTTC. Translation: CASSQDPGDYGYTF.

In the case of this clone: At one of its ends the junction is not consistent with the germline gene, which may arise from a read error. V gene TRBV7-7 combines with J gene TRBJ2-2; D unresolved. The germline CDR1 and CDR2 sequences are SSHAT and FNYEAQ (reference sequence). The CDR3 has 15 amino acids. The DNA for the CDR3 is TGTGCTAGCAGCTTAGCCGAGTCTGACACCGGGGAGCTGTTTTTT. Translation gives CASSLAESDTGELFF.